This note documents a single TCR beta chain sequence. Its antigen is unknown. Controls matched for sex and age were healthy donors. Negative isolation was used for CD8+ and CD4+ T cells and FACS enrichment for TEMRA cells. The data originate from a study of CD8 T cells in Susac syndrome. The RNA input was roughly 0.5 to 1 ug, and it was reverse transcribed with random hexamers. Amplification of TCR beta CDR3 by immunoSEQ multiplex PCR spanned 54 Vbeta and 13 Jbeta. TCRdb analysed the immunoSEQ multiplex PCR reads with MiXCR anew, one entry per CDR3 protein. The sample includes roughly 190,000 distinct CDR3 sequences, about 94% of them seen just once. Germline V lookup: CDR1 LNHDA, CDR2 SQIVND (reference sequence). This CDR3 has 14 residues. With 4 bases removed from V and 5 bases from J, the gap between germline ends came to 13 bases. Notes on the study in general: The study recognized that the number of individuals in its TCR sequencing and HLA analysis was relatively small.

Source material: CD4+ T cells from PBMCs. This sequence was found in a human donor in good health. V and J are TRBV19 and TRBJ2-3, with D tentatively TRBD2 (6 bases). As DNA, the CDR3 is TGTGCCAGTAGTAGACTAGATCCGGGAGATACGCAGTATTTT. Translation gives CASSRLDPGDTQYF.